This is a list of T cell receptor beta chains from one sample in a study of blood T cells in healthy people across ages. TCRdb recomputed calls from the 5' RACE reads with MiXCR, one row per CDR3 protein. The sample lists over 950,000 distinct CDR3 sequences, approximately 38% occurring once. The sample comprised blood. All receptors derive from a young man in good health. Each CDR3 is given with its conserved first and last residue. Fields, in order: clone size, D gene, J gene, V gene, CDR3 DNA, CDR3 protein. D genes are given only for firm matches. Clone size is not always given. Where it is, it says once, few, many or a class for expanded clones.

clone_size: few
d_call: -
j_call: TRBJ2-3
v_call: TRBV24-1
cdr3_nt: TGTGCCTCCGAAGACAAACACGAAGTGGATACGCAGTATTTT
cdr3_aa: CASEDKHEVDTQYF

clone_size: -
d_call: -
j_call: TRBJ2-5
v_call: TRBV20-1
cdr3_nt: TGCAGTGCTAGGTTACTAGGCAGACCCCAAGAGGCCCAGTACTTC
cdr3_aa: CSARLLGRPQEAQYF

clone_size: -
d_call: TRBD2
j_call: TRBJ2-3
v_call: TRBV5-5
cdr3_nt: TGTGCCAGCAGCCATCTAGCGGGGGAAGGCACAGATACGCAGTATTTT
cdr3_aa: CASSHLAGEGTDTQYF

clone_size: once
d_call: -
j_call: TRBJ1-1
v_call: TRBV5-1
cdr3_nt: TGCGCCAGCAGCGGGGGGCGCGTAACTGAAGCTTTCTTT
cdr3_aa: CASSGGRVTEAFF

clone_size: few
d_call: -
j_call: TRBJ2-1
v_call: TRBV6-5
cdr3_nt: TGTGCCAGCAGTTACGGGGTACCCAACTACAATGAGCAGTTCTTC
cdr3_aa: CASSYGVPNYNEQFF

clone_size: -
d_call: -
j_call: TRBJ2-7
v_call: TRBV29-1
cdr3_nt: TGCAGCGTCGTACCTAACCCCAACCCCGATGAGCAGTACTTC
cdr3_aa: CSVVPNPNPDEQYF

clone_size: -
d_call: -
j_call: TRBJ1-2
v_call: TRBV14
cdr3_nt: TGTGCCAGCAGCCAAGTCGGGTTAGGAGGCTACACCTTC
cdr3_aa: CASSQVGLGGYTF

clone_size: -
d_call: -
j_call: TRBJ2-4
v_call: TRBV2
cdr3_nt: TGTGCCAGCAGCGTACAGGGAGGGCTAGCCAAAAACATTCAGTACTTC
cdr3_aa: CASSVQGGLAKNIQYF

clone_size: few
d_call: -
j_call: TRBJ1-2
v_call: TRBV29-1
cdr3_nt: TGCAGCGTAAACCATGACTCTCCATATGGCTACACCTTC
cdr3_aa: CSVNHDSPYGYTF

clone_size: few
d_call: -
j_call: TRBJ2-3
v_call: TRBV7-3
cdr3_nt: TGTGCCAGCAGCTCCCAGGGTGTAGATACGCAGTATTTT
cdr3_aa: CASSSQGVDTQYF

clone_size: -
d_call: -
j_call: TRBJ1-1
v_call: TRBV29-1
cdr3_nt: TGCAGCGTTAGTCTTACCTTGAACACTGAAGCTTTCTTT
cdr3_aa: CSVSLTLNTEAFF

clone_size: few
d_call: TRBD2
j_call: TRBJ2-1
v_call: TRBV6-2/TRBV6-3
cdr3_nt: TGTGCCAGCGGTCTCGGCGGGGGGGCGAATGAGCAGTTCTTC
cdr3_aa: CASGLGGGANEQFF

clone_size: -
d_call: -
j_call: TRBJ1-5
v_call: TRBV7-8
cdr3_nt: TGTGCCGGCAGCTTAGCGCTTAACAGCAATCAGCCCCAGCATTTT
cdr3_aa: CAGSLALNSNQPQHF

clone_size: few
d_call: -
j_call: TRBJ2-7
v_call: TRBV15
cdr3_nt: TGTGCCACCAGCAGAGATATAAAGGTGCACTACGAGCAGTACTTC
cdr3_aa: CATSRDIKVHYEQYF

clone_size: many
d_call: -
j_call: TRBJ2-1
v_call: TRBV12-3/TRBV12-4
cdr3_nt: TGTGCCAGCACCCCGACTGGTTACAATGAGCAGTTCTTC
cdr3_aa: CASTPTGYNEQFF

clone_size: few
d_call: -
j_call: TRBJ2-1
v_call: TRBV20-1
cdr3_nt: TGCAGTGCTAGGACCTACCGTCTAGTCGCAATCTCCTACAATGAGCAGTTCTTC
cdr3_aa: CSARTYRLVAISYNEQFF

clone_size: -
d_call: -
j_call: TRBJ1-2
v_call: TRBV29-1
cdr3_nt: TGCAGCGTTGATTCCCCGGGTATTAACTATGGCTACACCTTC
cdr3_aa: CSVDSPGINYGYTF

clone_size: once
d_call: TRBD1
j_call: TRBJ2-7
v_call: TRBV7-9
cdr3_nt: TGTGCCAGCAGCTTAGCAGGACAGGACCAGTACTTC
cdr3_aa: CASSLAGQDQYF

clone_size: once
d_call: -
j_call: TRBJ2-1
v_call: TRBV5-1
cdr3_nt: TGCGCCAGCAGCTTAGGTAGGGTCATCACCTACGAGCAGTTCTTC
cdr3_aa: CASSLGRVITYEQFF

clone_size: -
d_call: -
j_call: TRBJ1-2
v_call: TRBV11-2
cdr3_nt: TGTGCCATCAGCCTTAGTGCACAAGGCCCTTTCTATGGCTACACCTTC
cdr3_aa: CAISLSAQGPFYGYTF

clone_size: -
d_call: -
j_call: TRBJ2-5
v_call: TRBV7-7
cdr3_nt: TGTGCTAGCAGCATCCACAGGGAAGAGACCCAGTACTTC
cdr3_aa: CASSIHREETQYF

clone_size: few
d_call: -
j_call: TRBJ2-1
v_call: TRBV20-1
cdr3_nt: TGCAGTGCTCAGGGCGAGATTCAAATTAAGCAGTTCTTC
cdr3_aa: CSAQGEIQIKQFF

clone_size: -
d_call: -
j_call: TRBJ2-5
v_call: TRBV30
cdr3_nt: TGTGCCAGGAGTGCTGGGCTAGCGCATTTCCTAGAGACCCAGTACTTC
cdr3_aa: CARSAGLAHFLETQYF

clone_size: -
d_call: -
j_call: TRBJ1-5
v_call: TRBV28
cdr3_nt: TGTGCCAGCAGTTTCCCTGCCCACTATAGCAATCAGCCCCAGCATTTT
cdr3_aa: CASSFPAHYSNQPQHF

clone_size: -
d_call: -
j_call: TRBJ1-1
v_call: TRBV11-3
cdr3_nt: TGTGCCAGCAGTCCGTCGGGGATGGACACTGAAGCTTTCTTT
cdr3_aa: CASSPSGMDTEAFF

clone_size: -
d_call: -
j_call: TRBJ2-1
v_call: TRBV6-2/TRBV6-3
cdr3_nt: TGTGCCAGCAGTTACGTGCGGGACAATGAGCAGTTCTTC
cdr3_aa: CASSYVRDNEQFF

clone_size: -
d_call: TRBD2
j_call: TRBJ2-1
v_call: TRBV30
cdr3_nt: TGTGCCTGCCCCACTAGCGGGGGGACCTACTCCTACAATGAGCAGTTCTTC
cdr3_aa: CACPTSGGTYSYNEQFF

clone_size: -
d_call: TRBD1
j_call: TRBJ2-1
v_call: TRBV10-3
cdr3_nt: TGTGCCATCAGTGAGCCTTTGGGACAGATTAACAATGAGCAGTTCTTC
cdr3_aa: CAISEPLGQINNEQFF

clone_size: -
d_call: -
j_call: TRBJ1-6
v_call: TRBV6-5
cdr3_nt: TGTGCCAGCGGAGAAAAATCACCCCTCCACTTT
cdr3_aa: CASGEKSPLHF